The 10 T cell receptor beta chains given below trace back to one sample, sequenced in a study of shared clonotypes between healthy human individuals. Profiling relied on immunoSEQ multiplex PCR, and the TCRdb table lists in-frame clones only, not all of them. The sample has around 2.1 million clones; around 93% are singletons. Naive CD8 populations comprised CD45RO-negative cells positively selected for CCR7, excluding terminally differentiated effector memory CD45RA+ cells. The sequencing input was naive CD8+ T cells from PBMCs. Receptors were obtained from a man younger than 35 in good health. Some clones in this sample may be carry-over from other donors' samples.

This clone was seen just once. This sequence joins TRBV18 and TRBJ2-7; 9 bases match TRBD2. The CDR3 extends over 16 amino acids. Germline values: CDR1 KGHSH, CDR2 LQKENI. With 0 bases clipped from V and 4 bases from J, the junction kept 7 bases outside the gene matches. The CDR3 coding sequence is TGTGCCAGCTCACCACCGAGGGCGGGAGGGCCTTACGAGCAGTACTTC. It codes for CASSPPRAGGPYEQYF.

Only one count was recorded for this clone. The genes are TRBV15 and TRBJ2-7, with 9 bases that match TRBD1. Germline V gives CDR1 LNHNV, CDR2 YYDKDF (reference sequence). Trimming took 4 bases from V and 5 from J; bases not matched to a gene: 6. The CDR3 has 14 residues. CDR3 coding DNA: TGTGCCACCAGCAACCGGGACAGGGCAGACGAGCAGTACTTC. This translates into CATSNRDRADEQYF.

This chain connects TRBV29-1 to TRBJ2-3, with D perhaps matching TRBD1 (6 bases). Trimming pared 1 base from V and 2 bases from J, leaving 13 bases between. This CDR3 has 15 amino acids. Germline CDR1 reads SQVTM; CDR2 reads ANQGSEA. For the CDR3, the DNA is TGCAGCGTTGAAGTGGGGGCCAGTTACACAGATACGCAGTATTTT. Its translation is CSVEVGASYTDTQYF.

The chain carries TRBV27 and TRBJ1-2; a possible D gene is TRBD1 (6 bases). The CDR3 consists of 14 residues. In germline, CDR1 is MNHEY, CDR2 SMNVEV (reference sequence). V was cut by 3 bases and J by 8 bases, with 16 bases left in between. CDR3 in amino acids: CASSFAGAGPGYTF. In DNA form, the CDR3 reads TGTGCCAGCAGTTTCGCGGGGGCTGGTCCGGGCTACACCTTC.

This clone was counted only a few times. The gene calls are TRBV7-9 and TRBJ1-5, with TRBD1 matching 7 bases. The CDR3 is 13 residues long. The germline V gene has CDR1 SEHNR and CDR2 FQNEAQ (reference sequence). V shed 5 bases and J 7 bases; nucleotides not matched to a gene: 5. The chain's CDR3 is CASSRGLRQPQHF. Here the CDR3 DNA reads TGTGCCAGCAGCAGGGGGCTGCGGCAGCCCCAGCATTTT. The complete variable domain, with remaining parts taken from reference TRBV7-9 and TRBJ1-5, reads DTGVSQNPRHKITKRGQNVTFRCDPISEHNRLYWYRQTLGQGPEFLTYFQNEAQLEKSRLLSDRFSAERPKGSFSTLEIQRTEQGDSAMYLCASSRGLRQPQHFGDGTRLSIL.

This chain uses TRBV7-9 with TRBJ1-2; a weak D match, TRBD1 (6 bases). Per germline, CDR1 SEHNR and CDR2 FQNEAQ (reference sequence). The length of the CDR3 is 14 residues. The V gene lost 5 bases and the J gene lost 2 bases, with 12 bases spanning the gap. CDR3 residues: CASSREQGNYGYTF. DNA for the CDR3: TGTGCCAGCAGCCGAGAACAGGGAAACTATGGCTACACCTTC.

The V call is TRBV11-2, the J call TRBJ2-4; unclear D gene. Germline loops: CDR1 SGHAT, CDR2 FQNNGV. The CDR3 runs to 15 residues. Trimming left V 5 bases short and J 3 bases short, with 14 bases between. This chain's CDR3 is CASSDRATLKNIQYF. The CDR3 nucleotides are TGTGCCAGCAGCGACCGGGCCACCCTCAAAAACATTCAGTACTTC.

The table lists this clone with a count of one. The chain has TRBV7-9 and TRBJ2-2, with 10 bases that match TRBD2. The germline gives CDR1 SEHNR, CDR2 FQNEAQ (reference sequence). The length of the CDR3 is 18 residues. After removal of 3 bases from V and 1 base from J, the junction contained 8 bases not matched to a gene. For the CDR3, the DNA is TGTGCCAGCAGCTTCCCATCCGGACTAGCGGAGAACACCGGGGAGCTGTTTTTT. Its translation is CASSFPSGLAENTGELFF.

The gene calls are TRBV5-1 and TRBJ2-7; perhaps TRBD1 as D (6 bases). V dropped 1 base and J dropped 3 bases, with 14 bases sitting between them. The CDR3 runs to 15 residues. From germline, CDR1 is SGHRS and CDR2 YFSETQ. CDR3 nucleotides: TGCGCCAGCAGCTTGTCGCAGGGGCGACTCTACGAGCAGTACTTC. Encoded protein: CASSLSQGRLYEQYF.

The rearrangement links TRBV27 to TRBJ2-2; D possibly corresponds to TRBD1 (7 bases). V was trimmed by 2 bases and J by 3 bases, leaving 19 bases between them. CDR1 is MNHEY and CDR2 is SMNVEV in the germline V gene (reference sequence). There are 18 residues in the CDR3. The CDR3 nucleotides are TGTGCCAGCAGTTTACCCGCTCCCCCCAGGGGGGACACCGGGGAGCTGTTTTTT. Translation gives CASSLPAPPRGDTGELFF.